These T cell receptor beta chains were read from a single sample in a study of T cell repertoires in cytomegalovirus infection. Each CDR3 protein is one row after TCRdb ran MiXCR on the reads. This sample has 150,000 to 200,000 distinct CDR3 sequences, with under 15% found just once. The sample consisted of PBMCs. These receptors were collected from a human donor in good health (CMV status not recorded). Some clones in this sample may be carry-over from other donors' samples. CDR3s include the opening cysteine and the closing phenylalanine or tryptophan. D genes are given only for firm matches. Size values are once, few and many counts, or a class for expanded clones, and some rows have none.

TRBV20-1	TRBD2	TRBJ2-1	NA	TGCAGTGCCCAACGGGGTAGCGGGGGGGCGAAGAACCACAATGAGCAGTTCTTC	CSAQRGSGGAKNHNEQFF
TRBV5-1	NA	TRBJ2-3	NA	TGCGCCAGCACGAGGCTGGCGACTAGCACAGATACGCAGTATTTT	CASTRLATSTDTQYF
TRBV5-5	NA	TRBJ1-5	NA	TGTGCCAGCAGCTTGGACAGAACAAATCAGCCCCAGCATTTT	CASSLDRTNQPQHF
TRBV7-2	NA	TRBJ2-4	many	TGTGCCAGCAGCTTAGCCCCGGGTGGAAACATTCAGTACTTC	CASSLAPGGNIQYF
TRBV29-1	TRBD1	TRBJ2-7	NA	TGCAGCGTTCTCGACACAGGGGGTTTCTACGAGCAGTACTTC	CSVLDTGGFYEQYF
TRBV18	NA	TRBJ1-2	NA	TGTGCCAGCTCACCGGCCGGCGGCGGCTACACCTTC	CASSPAGGGYTF
TRBV5-1	NA	TRBJ1-1	NA	TGCGCCAGCAGCTCACAGGTGGAGAACACTGAAGCTTTCTTT	CASSSQVENTEAFF
TRBV7-6	TRBD2	TRBJ2-1	many	TGTGCCAGCAGCTTTTTTAGCGGGGTAGTAATCAATGAGCAGTTCTTC	CASSFFSGVVINEQFF
TRBV7-8	NA	TRBJ2-5	many	TGTGCCAGCAGCATTCAGGGGCGAGAGACCCAGTACTTC	CASSIQGRETQYF
TRBV28	NA	TRBJ2-5	few	TGTGCCAGCAGTCTGACTGCGGACCAAGAGACCCAGTACTTC	CASSLTADQETQYF
TRBV10-3	TRBD2	TRBJ2-5	many	TGTGCCATCAGTAGCGGGAACCAAGAGACCCAGTACTTC	CAISSGNQETQYF
TRBV7-3	TRBD1	TRBJ1-1	many	TGTGCCAGCAGCTCGGCAGGGGGCACTGAAGCTTTCTTT	CASSSAGGTEAFF
TRBV7-2	NA	TRBJ1-1	many	TGTGCCAGCAGCTCCAGGGGAGGGGCGACTGAAGCTTTCTTT	CASSSRGGATEAFF
TRBV4-3	TRBD2	TRBJ2-1	NA	TGCGCCAGCAGCCTCATTTGGGGACTAGCGGCTTTGAGCTCCTACAATGAGCAGTTCTTC	CASSLIWGLAALSSYNEQFF